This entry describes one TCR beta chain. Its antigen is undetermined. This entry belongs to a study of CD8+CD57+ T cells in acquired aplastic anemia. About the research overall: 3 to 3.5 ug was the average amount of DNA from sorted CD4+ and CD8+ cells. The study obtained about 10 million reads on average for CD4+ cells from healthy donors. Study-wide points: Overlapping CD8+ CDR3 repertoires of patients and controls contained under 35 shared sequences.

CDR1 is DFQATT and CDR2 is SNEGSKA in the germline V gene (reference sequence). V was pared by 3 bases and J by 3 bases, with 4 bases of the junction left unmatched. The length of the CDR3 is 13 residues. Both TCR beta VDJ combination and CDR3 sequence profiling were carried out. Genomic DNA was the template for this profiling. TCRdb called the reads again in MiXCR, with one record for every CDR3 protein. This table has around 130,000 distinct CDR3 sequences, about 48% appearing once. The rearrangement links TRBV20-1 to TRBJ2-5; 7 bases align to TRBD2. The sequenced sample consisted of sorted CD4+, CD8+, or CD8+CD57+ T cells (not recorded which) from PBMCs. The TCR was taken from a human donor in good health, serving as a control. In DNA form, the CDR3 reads TGCAGTGCTAGCGGGGGGACTAAAGAGACCCAGTACTTC. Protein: CSASGGTKETQYF.